This T cell receptor beta chain was found in a study of monozygotic twins with cystic fibrosis. The repertoire was sequenced with immunoSEQ multiplex PCR; TCRdb's copy has only in-frame clones and lacks some. The sample shows over 30,000 clones, around 90% of them seen only once. Germline V gives CDR1 SGHNT, CDR2 YYREEE (reference sequence). The CDR3 contains 15 residues. The ends were cut back, 0 bases at V and 4 bases at J, with 13 bases in the middle. Study-level points and caveats: Monozygotic CF twin pairs shared significantly more nucleotide-identical clonotypes than unrelated CF individuals did. V usage most resembled the co-twin in 13 of 16 pairs. Clonality was generally low (median around 0.01), higher in the most severe patients. No link emerged between shared CDR3 counts and age, concordance or severity.

As concerns this clone: No antigen is known for it.

The gene calls are TRBV5-4 and TRBJ2-5; tentatively, D is TRBD1 or TRBD2 (5 bases each). The sequenced sample consisted of blood. This TCR was recovered from a boy between 2 and 15 years old with cystic fibrosis. The CDR3 bases are TGTGCCAGCAGCTTGGAGGGGACCACCGGAGAGACCCAGTACTTC. Protein: CASSLEGTTGETQYF.